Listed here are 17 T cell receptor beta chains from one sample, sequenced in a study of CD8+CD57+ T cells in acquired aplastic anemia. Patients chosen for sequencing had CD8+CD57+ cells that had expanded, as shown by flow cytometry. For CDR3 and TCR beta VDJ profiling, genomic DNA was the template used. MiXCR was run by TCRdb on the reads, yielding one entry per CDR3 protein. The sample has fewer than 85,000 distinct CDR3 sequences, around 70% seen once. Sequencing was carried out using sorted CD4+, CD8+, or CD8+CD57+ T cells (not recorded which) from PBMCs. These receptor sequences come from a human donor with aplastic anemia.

In nucleotides, the CDR3 is TGTGCCAGCAGTTTAGCGATCTATGGGGAGAACACTGAAGCTTTCTTT. Protein: CASSLAIYGENTEAFF. This chain joins TRBV12-3 or TRBV12-4 and TRBJ1-1; D gene uncertain. V lost 0 bases to trimming and J lost 1 base, with 12 bases between them. There are 16 residues in the CDR3.

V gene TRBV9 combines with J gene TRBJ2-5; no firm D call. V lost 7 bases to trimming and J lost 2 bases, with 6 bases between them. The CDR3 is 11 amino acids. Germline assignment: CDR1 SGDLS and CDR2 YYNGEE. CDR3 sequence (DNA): TGTGCCAGCGCGAATCAAGAGACCCAGTACTTC. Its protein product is CASANQETQYF.

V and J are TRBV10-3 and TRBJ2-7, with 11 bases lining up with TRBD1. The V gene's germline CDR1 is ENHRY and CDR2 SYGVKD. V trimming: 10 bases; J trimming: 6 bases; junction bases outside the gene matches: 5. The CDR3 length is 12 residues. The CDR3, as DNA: TGTGCCACGCCGGGACAGGGGGGCGAGCAGTACTTC. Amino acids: CATPGQGGEQYF.

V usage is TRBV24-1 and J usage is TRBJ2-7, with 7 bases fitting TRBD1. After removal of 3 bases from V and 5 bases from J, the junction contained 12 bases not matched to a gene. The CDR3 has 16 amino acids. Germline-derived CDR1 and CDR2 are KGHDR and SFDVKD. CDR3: CATSDLQKGALHEQYF. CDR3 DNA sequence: TGTGCCACCAGTGATCTCCAGAAGGGGGCTCTACACGAGCAGTACTTC.

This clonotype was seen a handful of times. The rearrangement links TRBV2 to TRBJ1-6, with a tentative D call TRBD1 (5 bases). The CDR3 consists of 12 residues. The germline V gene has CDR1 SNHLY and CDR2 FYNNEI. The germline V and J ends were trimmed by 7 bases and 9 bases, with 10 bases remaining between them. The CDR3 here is CASKQGGSPLHF. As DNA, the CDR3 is TGTGCCAGCAAGCAGGGCGGTTCACCCCTCCACTTT.

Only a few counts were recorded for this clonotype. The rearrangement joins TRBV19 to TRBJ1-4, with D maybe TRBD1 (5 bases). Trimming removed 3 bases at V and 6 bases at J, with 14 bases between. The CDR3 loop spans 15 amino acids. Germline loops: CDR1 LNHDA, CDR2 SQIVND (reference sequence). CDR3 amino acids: CASSIGEGTYEKLFF. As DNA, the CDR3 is TGTGCCAGTAGTATCGGGGAGGGGACTTATGAAAAACTGTTTTTT.

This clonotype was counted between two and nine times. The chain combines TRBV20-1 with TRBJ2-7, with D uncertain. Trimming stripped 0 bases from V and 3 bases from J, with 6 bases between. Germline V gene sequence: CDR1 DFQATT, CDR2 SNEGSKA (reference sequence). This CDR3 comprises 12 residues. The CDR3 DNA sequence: TGCAGTGCTAGAGAGGAGTTCTACGAGCAGTACTTC. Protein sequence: CSAREEFYEQYF.

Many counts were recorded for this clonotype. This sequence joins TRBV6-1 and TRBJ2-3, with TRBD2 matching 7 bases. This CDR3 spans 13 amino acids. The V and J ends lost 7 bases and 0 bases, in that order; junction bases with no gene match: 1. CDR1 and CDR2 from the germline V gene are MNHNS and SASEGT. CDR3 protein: CASTGGSTDTQYF. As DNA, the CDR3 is TGTGCCAGCACCGGGGGGAGCACAGATACGCAGTATTTT.

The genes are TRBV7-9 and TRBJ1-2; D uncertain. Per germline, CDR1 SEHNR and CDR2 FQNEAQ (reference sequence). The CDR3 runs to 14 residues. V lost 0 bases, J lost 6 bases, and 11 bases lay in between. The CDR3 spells CASSLAGSGHGYTF. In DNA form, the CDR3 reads TGTGCCAGCAGCTTAGCGGGGTCCGGGCATGGCTACACCTTC. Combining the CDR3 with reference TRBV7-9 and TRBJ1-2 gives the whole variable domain DTGVSQNPRHKITKRGQNVTFRCDPISEHNRLYWYRQTLGQGPEFLTYFQNEAQLEKSRLLSDRFSAERPKGSFSTLEIQRTEQGDSAMYLCASSLAGSGHGYTFGSGTRLTVV.

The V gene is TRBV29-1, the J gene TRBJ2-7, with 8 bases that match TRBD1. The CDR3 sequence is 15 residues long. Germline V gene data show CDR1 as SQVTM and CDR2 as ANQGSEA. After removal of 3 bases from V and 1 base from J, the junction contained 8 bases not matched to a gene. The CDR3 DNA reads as TGCAGCGTTGATGGATTACAGGGGGAGTCCTACGAGCAGTACTTC. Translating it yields CSVDGLQGESYEQYF.

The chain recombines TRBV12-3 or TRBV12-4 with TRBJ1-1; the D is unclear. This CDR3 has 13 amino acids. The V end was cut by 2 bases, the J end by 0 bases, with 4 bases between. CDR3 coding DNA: TGTGCCAGCAGTTTACACATGAACACTGAAGCTTTCTTT. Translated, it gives CASSLHMNTEAFF.

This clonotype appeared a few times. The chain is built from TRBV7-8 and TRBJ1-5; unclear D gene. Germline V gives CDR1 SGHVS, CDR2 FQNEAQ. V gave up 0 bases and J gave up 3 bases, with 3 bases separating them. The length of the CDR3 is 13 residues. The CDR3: CASSLAPNQPQHF. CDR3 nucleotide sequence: TGTGCCAGCAGCTTAGCTCCCAATCAGCCCCAGCATTTT. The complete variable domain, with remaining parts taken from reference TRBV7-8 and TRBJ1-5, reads GAGVSQSPRYKVAKRGQDVALRCDPISGHVSLFWYQQALGQGPEFLTYFQNEAQLDKSGLPSDRFFAERPEGSVSTLKIQRTQQEDSAVYLCASSLAPNQPQHFGDGTRLSIL.

CDR3 DNA sequence: TGCGCCAGCGACCGGGACAGGGGGTCACCCCTCCACTTT. Its protein product is CASDRDRGSPLHF. The chain joins TRBV10-2 to TRBJ1-6, with TRBD1 identical over 11 bases. The CDR3 totals 13 residues. The J segment lost 10 bases and the V segment lost 8 bases, leaving 4 bases of the junction unmatched. Germline CDR1 reads WSHSY; CDR2 reads SAAADI.

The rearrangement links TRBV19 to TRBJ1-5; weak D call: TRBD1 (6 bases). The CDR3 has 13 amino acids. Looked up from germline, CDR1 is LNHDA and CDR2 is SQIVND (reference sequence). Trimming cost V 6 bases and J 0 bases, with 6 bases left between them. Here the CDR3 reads CASRGGSNQPQHF. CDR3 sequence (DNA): TGTGCCAGTAGAGGGGGTAGCAATCAGCCCCAGCATTTT. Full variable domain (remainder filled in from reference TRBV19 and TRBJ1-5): DGGITQSPKYLFRKEGQNVTLSCEQNLNHDAMYWYRQDPGQGLRLIYYSQIVNDFQKGDIAEGYSVSREKKESFPLTVTSAQKNPTAFYLCASRGGSNQPQHFGDGTRLSIL.

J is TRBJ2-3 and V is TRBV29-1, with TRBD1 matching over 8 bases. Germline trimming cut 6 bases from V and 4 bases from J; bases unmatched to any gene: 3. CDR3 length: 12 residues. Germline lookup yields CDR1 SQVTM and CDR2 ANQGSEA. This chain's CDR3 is CSVGQGADTQYF. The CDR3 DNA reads TGCAGCGTAGGACAGGGAGCAGATACGCAGTATTTT.

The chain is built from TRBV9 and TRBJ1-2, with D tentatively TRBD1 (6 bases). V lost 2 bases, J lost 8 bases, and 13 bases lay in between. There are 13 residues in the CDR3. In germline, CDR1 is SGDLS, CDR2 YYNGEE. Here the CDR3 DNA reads TGTGCCAGCAGCGTCACAGGGTCTGAGGGCTACACCTTC. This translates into CASSVTGSEGYTF.

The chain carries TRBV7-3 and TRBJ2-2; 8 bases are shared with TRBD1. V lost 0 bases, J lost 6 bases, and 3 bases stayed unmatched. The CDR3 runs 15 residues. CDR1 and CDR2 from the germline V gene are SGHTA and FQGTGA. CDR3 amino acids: CASSLTTGASGELFF. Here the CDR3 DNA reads TGTGCCAGCAGCTTAACGACAGGGGCATCCGGGGAGCTGTTTTTT.